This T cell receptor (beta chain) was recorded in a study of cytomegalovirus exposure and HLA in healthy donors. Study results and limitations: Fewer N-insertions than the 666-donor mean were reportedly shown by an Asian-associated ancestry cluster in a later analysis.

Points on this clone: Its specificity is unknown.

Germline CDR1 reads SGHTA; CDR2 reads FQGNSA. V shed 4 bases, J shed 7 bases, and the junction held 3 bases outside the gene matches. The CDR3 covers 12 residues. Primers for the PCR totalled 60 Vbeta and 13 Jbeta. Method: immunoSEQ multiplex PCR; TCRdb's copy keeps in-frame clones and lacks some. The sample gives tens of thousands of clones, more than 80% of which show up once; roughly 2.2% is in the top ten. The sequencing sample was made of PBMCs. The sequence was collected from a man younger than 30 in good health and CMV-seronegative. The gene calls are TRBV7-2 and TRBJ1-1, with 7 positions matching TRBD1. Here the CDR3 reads CASSSRQGEAFF. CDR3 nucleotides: TGTGCCAGCAGCTCCCGACAGGGTGAAGCTTTCTTT.